This T cell receptor (beta chain) is drawn from a study of a mutant IDH1 vaccine in newly diagnosed glioma. Turning to the study itself: In weeks 1, 3, 5, 7, 11, 15, 19 and 23, patients were immunized, eight times in all. Vaccination followed radiotherapy alone by 4-6 weeks, or accompanied temozolomide cycles. Those enrolled had earlier been treated with radiotherapy, temozolomide, or both, mostly both.

Time point reported: week 5, during vaccination. Every vaccination contained 300 ug of the mutant IDH1 20-mer peptide and was paired with topical imiquimod. Clones were sequenced by immunoSEQ multiplex PCR, and TCRdb holds only the in-frame ones, with some missing. The table lists 45,000 to 60,000 clones, roughly 73% of them singletons, with around 4.9% in the top ten. There are 16 residues in the CDR3. Regarding this clone: Its specificity is not known.

The receptor's source is a man aged 50 or older with glioma. V gene TRBV21-1 combines with J gene TRBJ2-1. TRBV21-1 is a pseudogene. Specimen: PBMCs, collected from a glioma patient whose treatment included an IDH1 peptide vaccine. CDR3 sequence (DNA): TGTGCCAGCAGCAAAGCGCTGGGGGTAGTGAACAATGAGCAGTTCTTC. It translates to CASSKALGVVNNEQFF.